One sample yielded the 3 T cell receptor beta chains listed below, sequenced in a study of T cells in Graves' hyperthyroidism and ophthalmopathy. Amplification yielded TCR beta CDR3 regions, with RNA transcripts as the source. First-round RT-PCR with HTBI primers amplified the TCR CDR3 region. MiXCR, applied by TCRdb to the multiplex PCR reads, yields one record per CDR3 protein. Of about half a million distinct CDR3 sequences in the sample, around 21% were seen once. Sequences were obtained from blood. The receptors come from a man younger than 35 with Graves' hyperthyroidism.

This sequence joins TRBV12-3 or TRBV12-4 and TRBJ1-6; D is possibly TRBD1 (6 bases). The CDR3 is 16 amino acids. V was trimmed by 7 bases and J by 0 bases, leaving 13 bases between them. Here the CDR3 DNA reads TGTGCCAGCACCAGGGACACCAGCTCCTATAATTCACCCCTCCACTTT. Translated, it gives CASTRDTSSYNSPLHF.

This clonotype was observed many times. The gene calls are TRBV19 and TRBJ1-5, with D possibly matching TRBD1 (5 bases). Germline V lookup: CDR1 LNHDA, CDR2 SQIVND (reference sequence). V was clipped by 7 bases and J by 7 bases, with 20 bases between them. This CDR3 is 15 amino acids long. Here the CDR3 reads CASTNGLGVGQPQHF. The CDR3 DNA reads as TGTGCCAGTACTAATGGTTTAGGGGTTGGCCAGCCCCAGCATTTT. Complete variable domain (other parts from reference TRBV19 and TRBJ1-5): DGGITQSPKYLFRKEGQNVTLSCEQNLNHDAMYWYRQDPGQGLRLIYYSQIVNDFQKGDIAEGYSVSREKKESFPLTVTSAQKNPTAFYLCASTNGLGVGQPQHFGDGTRLSIL.

This clonotype was found many times. The chain joins TRBV6-1 to TRBJ1-1; possible D gene TRBD1, 5 bases. This CDR3 has 12 residues. Germline assignment: CDR1 MNHNS and CDR2 SASEGT. Trimming removed 10 bases at V and 0 bases at J, with 9 bases between. Here the CDR3 reads CATLGVNTEAFF. CDR3 in DNA: TGTGCCACCCTAGGGGTGAACACTGAAGCTTTCTTT.